This T cell receptor beta chain was captured in a study of cytomegalovirus exposure and HLA in healthy donors. General study points: Overall, roughly 160 TCR beta chains were annotated as cytomegalovirus-associated. The classifier reportedly diagnosed cytomegalovirus status with high sensitivity and specificity.

This CDR3 contains 15 residues. CDR1 and CDR2 (germline): GTSNPN, SVGIG (reference sequence). V dropped 2 bases and J dropped 4; count of bases not matched to a gene: 8. Note on this clone: The antigen is unknown.

Assay used: immunoSEQ multiplex PCR; TCRdb lists only in-frame clones, some missing. Of about 63,000 clones in the sample, 70% to 90% were seen once. The sequencing sample was made of PBMCs. This clonotype was obtained from a woman between 18 and 30 years old in good health and CMV-seronegative. The chain carries TRBV30 and TRBJ2-3; TRBD1 matches at 8 bases. The CDR3 bases are TGTGCCTGGAGTCAACGGGGACAGGTCCCAGATACGCAGTATTTT. Protein sequence: CAWSQRGQVPDTQYF.